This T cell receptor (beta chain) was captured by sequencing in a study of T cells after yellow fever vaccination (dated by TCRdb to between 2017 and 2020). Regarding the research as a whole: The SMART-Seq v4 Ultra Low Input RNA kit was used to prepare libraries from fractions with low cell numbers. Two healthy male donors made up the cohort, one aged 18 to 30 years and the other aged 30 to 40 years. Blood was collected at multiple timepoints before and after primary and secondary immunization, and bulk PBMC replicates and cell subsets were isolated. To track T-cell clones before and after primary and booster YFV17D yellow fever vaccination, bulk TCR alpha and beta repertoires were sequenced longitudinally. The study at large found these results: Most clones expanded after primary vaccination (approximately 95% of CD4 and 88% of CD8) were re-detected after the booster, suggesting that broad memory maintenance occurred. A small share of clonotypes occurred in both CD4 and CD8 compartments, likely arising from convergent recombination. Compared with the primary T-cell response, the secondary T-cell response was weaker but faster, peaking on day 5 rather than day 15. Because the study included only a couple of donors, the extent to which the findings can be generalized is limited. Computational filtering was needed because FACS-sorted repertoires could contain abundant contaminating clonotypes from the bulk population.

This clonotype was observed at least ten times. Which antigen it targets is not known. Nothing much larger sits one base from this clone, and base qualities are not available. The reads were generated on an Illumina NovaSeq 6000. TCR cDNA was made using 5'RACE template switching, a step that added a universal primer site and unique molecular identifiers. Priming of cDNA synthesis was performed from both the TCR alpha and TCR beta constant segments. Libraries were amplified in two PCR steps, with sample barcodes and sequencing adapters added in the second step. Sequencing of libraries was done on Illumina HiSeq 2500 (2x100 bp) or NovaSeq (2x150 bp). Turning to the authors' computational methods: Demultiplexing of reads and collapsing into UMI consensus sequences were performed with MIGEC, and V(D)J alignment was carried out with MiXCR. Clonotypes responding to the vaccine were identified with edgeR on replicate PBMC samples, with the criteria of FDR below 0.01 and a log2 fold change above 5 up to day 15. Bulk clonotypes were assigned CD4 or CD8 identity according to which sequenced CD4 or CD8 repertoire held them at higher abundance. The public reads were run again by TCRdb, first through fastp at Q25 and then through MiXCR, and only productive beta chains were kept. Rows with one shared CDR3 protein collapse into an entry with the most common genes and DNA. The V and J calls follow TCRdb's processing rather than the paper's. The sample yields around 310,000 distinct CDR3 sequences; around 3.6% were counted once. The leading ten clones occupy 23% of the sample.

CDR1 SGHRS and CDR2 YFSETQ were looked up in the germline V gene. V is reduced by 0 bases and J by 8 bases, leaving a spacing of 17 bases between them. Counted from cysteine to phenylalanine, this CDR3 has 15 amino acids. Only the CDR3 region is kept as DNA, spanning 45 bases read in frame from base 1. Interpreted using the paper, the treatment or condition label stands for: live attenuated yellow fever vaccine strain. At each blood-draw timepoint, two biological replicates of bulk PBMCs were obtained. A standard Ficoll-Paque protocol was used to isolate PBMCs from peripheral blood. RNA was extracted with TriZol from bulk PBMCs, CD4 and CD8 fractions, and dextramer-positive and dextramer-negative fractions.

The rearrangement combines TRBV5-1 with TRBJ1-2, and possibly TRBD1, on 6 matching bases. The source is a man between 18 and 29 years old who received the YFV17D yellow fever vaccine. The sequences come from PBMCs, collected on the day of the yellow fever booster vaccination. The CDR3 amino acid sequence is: CASSLGGRQALGYTF. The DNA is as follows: TGCGCCAGCAGCTTGGGAGGCCGACAGGCCCTCGGCTACACCTTC.